Sequencing of this TCR beta chain was carried out in a study of cytomegalovirus exposure and HLA in healthy donors. Germline V gene data show CDR1 as SQVTM and CDR2 as ANQGSEA. CDR3 length equals 12 residues. After removal of 4 bases from V and 7 bases from J, the junction contained 3 bases not matched to a gene. General study results and limits: According to an earlier analysis, most TCR beta V segments yielded productive rearrangements about 90% or about 30% of the time. Listed as cytomegalovirus-associated were 150 or so TCR beta chains. Reports state that TCR beta sequences accurately predicted most subjects' HLA-A and HLA-B alleles.

The PCR had 60 Vbeta and 13 Jbeta primers. Authors' analysis steps: The count from a later analysis was tens of millions of unique TCR beta chains, 9 million to 12 million of them shared. Profiled with immunoSEQ multiplex PCR; TCRdb holds only in-frame clones, not every one. Clone size and V and J calls were adopted from that table, with D and trimming inferred from the DNA. Of around 190,000 clones listed, 79% are singletons. This clone turned up a few times. Its antigen is not known. The sequence came from a woman aged 45 to 65 in good health and CMV-seronegative. Specimen: PBMCs. The V call is TRBV29-1, the J call TRBJ2-1; TRBD1 agrees at 8 bases. The CDR3 DNA sequence: TGCAGCGTTGGCAGGGGGCTAAATGAGCAGTTCTTC. This sequence encodes CSVGRGLNEQFF.